This T cell receptor beta chain derives from a study of beta chain features in type 1 diabetes. Study information: Healthy donors resembled patients in age, gender and cell yields. General study points: Diminished insertions and augmented deletions at VDJ junctions characterized type 1 diabetes patients. Moderate yet significant TCRB CDR3 shortening was seen in Type 1 diabetes patients in all four CD4+ subsets. It was among patients, rather than healthy donors, that naive, central memory and Treg TCRB repertoires appeared more similar.

This clone has more than one count but fewer than ten. Its antigen is unknown. Germline loops: CDR1 MNHNY, CDR2 SVGAGI (reference sequence). The ends lost 6 bases at V and 4 bases at J; junction bases unmatched: 6. CDR3 length: 16 residues. As every portion of the isolated RNA was reverse transcribed, the sequencing read expressed TCRB transcripts. Generated by immunoSEQ multiplex PCR, the TCRdb table keeps only in-frame clones and is missing some. The data hold hundreds of thousands of clones, with more than 13% observed a single time. The chain recombines TRBV6-6 with TRBJ2-1, with 13 bases fitting TRBD2. What was sequenced was naive CD4+ T cells from blood. This receptor was taken from a man aged 30 to 39 with type 1 diabetes. The CDR3 loop reads CASSRTSGRQYNEQFF. In DNA form, the CDR3 reads TGTGCCAGCAGCCGGACTAGCGGGAGACAGTACAATGAGCAGTTCTTC.